This T cell receptor (beta chain) emerged from a study of blood T cell repertoires in COVID-19. The CDR3 length is 14 residues. CDR1 is KGHSH and CDR2 is LQKENI in the germline V gene. V lost 3 bases to trimming and J lost 1 base, with 9 bases between them. TCRdb's table, derived via immunoSEQ multiplex PCR, lists solely in-frame clones and lacks some. Among about 280,000 clones listed, around 90% were seen once. In this sample, this clone turned up a few times. The sequenced material came from PBMCs or T cells enriched from blood (not recorded which). The chain recombines TRBV18 with TRBJ1-1; no clear D gene. The clonotype was recovered from a woman under 30 with acute COVID-19. This chain's CDR3 is CASSPRVSNTEAFF. The CDR3 nucleotides are TGTGCCAGCTCACCGCGTGTATCGAACACTGAAGCTTTCTTT.